This section outlines one T cell receptor beta chain sequence together with its context. Original methodology: Estimation of nucleated cell counts was performed using reference gene primer amplification. Data came from immunoSEQ multiplex PCR; TCRdb stores just in-frame clones and leaves some out. Clone size and the V and J calls come from that table; the DNA yielded D and trimming. The sample records 250,000 to 300,000 clones, less than 85% being singletons. This sample is part of a study of blood T cell repertoires in COVID-19. Across the study: Specimens from acute and convalescent COVID-19 originated in the United States, Italy and Spain. PBMCs, B-cell-depleted T cells, or T cells provided the cDNA or gDNA that made up the material.

J gave up 3 bases and V 6 bases, and 8 bases lay outside the gene matches. Germline values: CDR1 MDHEN, CDR2 SYDVKM. CDR3 length: 15 residues. V and J are TRBV28 and TRBJ2-7; 10 positions agree with TRBD1. Input material: peripheral blood. This TCR was sampled from a man aged 55 to 70 who had recovered from COVID-19. CDR3 DNA: TGTGCCAGCAGCACCCTGGACAGGGGGTTCTACGAGCAGTACTTC. Translated: CASSTLDRGFYEQYF.